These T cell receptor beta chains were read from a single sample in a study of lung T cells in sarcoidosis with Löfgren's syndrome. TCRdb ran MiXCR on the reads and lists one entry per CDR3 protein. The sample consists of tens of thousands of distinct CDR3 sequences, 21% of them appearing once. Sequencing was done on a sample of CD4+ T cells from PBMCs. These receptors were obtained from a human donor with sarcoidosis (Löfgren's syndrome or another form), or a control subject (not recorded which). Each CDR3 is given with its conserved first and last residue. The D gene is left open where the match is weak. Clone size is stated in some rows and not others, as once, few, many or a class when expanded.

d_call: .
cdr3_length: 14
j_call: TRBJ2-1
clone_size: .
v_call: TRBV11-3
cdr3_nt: TGTGCCAGCAGCCCATCGGAACATCAGGGTGAGCAGTTCTTC
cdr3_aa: CASSPSEHQGEQFF

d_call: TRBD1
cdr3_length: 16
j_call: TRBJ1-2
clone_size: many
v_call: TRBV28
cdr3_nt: TGTGCCAGCAGTTTATTCCATCCGGGACAGGGTGCGGGCTACACCTTC
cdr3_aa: CASSLFHPGQGAGYTF

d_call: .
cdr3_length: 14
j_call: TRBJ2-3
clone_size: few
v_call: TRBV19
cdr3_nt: TGTGCCAGTAGTGGACTGGACCAGACCAGTACGCAGTATTTT
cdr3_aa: CASSGLDQTSTQYF

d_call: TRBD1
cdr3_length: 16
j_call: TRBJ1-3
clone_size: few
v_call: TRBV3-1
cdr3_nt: TGTGCCAGCAGCCAAGATAGGGGGCAGGTTGGAAACACCATATATTTT
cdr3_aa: CASSQDRGQVGNTIYF

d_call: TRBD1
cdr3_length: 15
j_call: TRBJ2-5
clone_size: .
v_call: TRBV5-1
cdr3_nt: TGCGCCAGCAGCACGGCAGGGGGCCTCCAAGAGACCCGGTACTTC
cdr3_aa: CASSTAGGLQETRYF

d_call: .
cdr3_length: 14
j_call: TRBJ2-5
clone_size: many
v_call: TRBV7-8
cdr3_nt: TGTGCCAGCAGCTTAGGGGCTAGCCTAGAGACCCAGTACTTC
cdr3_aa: CASSLGASLETQYF

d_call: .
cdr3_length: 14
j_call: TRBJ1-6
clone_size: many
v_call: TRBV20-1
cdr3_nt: TGCAGTGCTAGAGAAACAGCGGACCATTCACCCCTCCACTTT
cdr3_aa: CSARETADHSPLHF

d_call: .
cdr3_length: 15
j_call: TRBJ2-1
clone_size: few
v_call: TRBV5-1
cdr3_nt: TGCGCCAGCAGTTTTTTACCCAGCTCCTACAATGAGCAGTTCTTC
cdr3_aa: CASSFLPSSYNEQFF

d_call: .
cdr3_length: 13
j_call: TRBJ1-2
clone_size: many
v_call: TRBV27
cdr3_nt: TGTGCCAGCAGTCCCGCCGGGAGCTTTGGCTACACCTTC
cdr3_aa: CASSPAGSFGYTF

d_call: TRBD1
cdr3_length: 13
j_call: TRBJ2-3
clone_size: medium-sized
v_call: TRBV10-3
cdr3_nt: TGTGCCATCAGTGAGACAGGGGCAGATACGCAGTATTTT
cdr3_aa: CAISETGADTQYF

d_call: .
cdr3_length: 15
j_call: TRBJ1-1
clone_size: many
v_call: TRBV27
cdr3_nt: TGTGCCAGCAGTTCCGGTAGGGGCCTTCACACTGAAGCTTTCTTT
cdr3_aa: CASSSGRGLHTEAFF

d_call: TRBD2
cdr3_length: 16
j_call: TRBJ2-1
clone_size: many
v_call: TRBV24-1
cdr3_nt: TGTGCCACCAGTGATCCGGCAGGGAGGGCCTACAATGAGCAGTTCTTC
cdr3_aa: CATSDPAGRAYNEQFF

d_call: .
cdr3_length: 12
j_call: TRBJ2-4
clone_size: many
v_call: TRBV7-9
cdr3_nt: TGTGCCAGCAGTGGACCTCCGCTGATTCAGTACTTC
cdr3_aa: CASSGPPLIQYF

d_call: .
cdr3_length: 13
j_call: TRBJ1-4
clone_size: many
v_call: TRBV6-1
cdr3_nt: TGTGCCAGCCGGGGATTTACTAATGAAAAACTGTTTTTT
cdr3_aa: CASRGFTNEKLFF

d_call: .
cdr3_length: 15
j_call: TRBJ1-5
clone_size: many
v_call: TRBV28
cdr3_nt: TGTGCCAGCACCCGGGGTGGACCGTACAATCAGCCCCAGCATTTT
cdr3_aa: CASTRGGPYNQPQHF

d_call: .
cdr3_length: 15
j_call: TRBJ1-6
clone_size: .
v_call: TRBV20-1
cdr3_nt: TGCAGTGCTAGAGTAGGAAGCTCCTATAATTCACCCCTCCACTTT
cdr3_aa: CSARVGSSYNSPLHF

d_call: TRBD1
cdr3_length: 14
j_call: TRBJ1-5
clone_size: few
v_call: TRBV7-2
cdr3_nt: TGTGCCAGCAGCTCAGGACAGGCCCGGCAGCCCCAGCATTTT
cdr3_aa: CASSSGQARQPQHF

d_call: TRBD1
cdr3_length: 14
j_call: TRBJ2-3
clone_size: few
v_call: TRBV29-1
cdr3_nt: TGCAGCGTTGAAGGCGGGCAGGGGGCCGATACGCAGTATTTT
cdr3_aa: CSVEGGQGADTQYF

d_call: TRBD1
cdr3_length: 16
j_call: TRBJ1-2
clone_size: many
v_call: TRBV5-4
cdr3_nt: TGTGCCAGCAGCTCCGAGCCGGGACAGGGACCTTCCGGCTACACCTTC
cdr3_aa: CASSSEPGQGPSGYTF

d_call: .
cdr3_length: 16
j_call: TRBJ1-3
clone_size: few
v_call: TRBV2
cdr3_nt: TGTGCCGCCGAGAGGAGGGTAAAGAGCTCTGGAAACACCATATATTTT
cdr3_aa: CAAERRVKSSGNTIYF

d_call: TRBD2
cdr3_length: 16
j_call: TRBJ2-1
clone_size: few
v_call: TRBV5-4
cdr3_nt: TGTGCCAGCAGCACACGGACTAGCGAGGGGTACAATGAGCAGTTCTTC
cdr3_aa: CASSTRTSEGYNEQFF

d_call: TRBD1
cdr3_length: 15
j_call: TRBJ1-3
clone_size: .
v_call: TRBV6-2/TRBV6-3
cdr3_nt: TGTGCCAGCAGTTACGACAGGGACTCTGGAAACACCATGTATTTT
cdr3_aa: CASSYDRDSGNTMYF

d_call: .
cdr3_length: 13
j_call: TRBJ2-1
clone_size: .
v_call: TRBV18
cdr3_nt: TGTGCCAGCTCCCAAAAACAGGGCTTTGAGCAGTTCTTC
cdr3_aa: CASSQKQGFEQFF

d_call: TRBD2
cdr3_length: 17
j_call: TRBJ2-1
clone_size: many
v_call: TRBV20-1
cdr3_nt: TGCAGTGCCGAGGGGACTAGCGGGGAGAACTTCTACAATGAGCAGTTCTTC
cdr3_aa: CSAEGTSGENFYNEQFF

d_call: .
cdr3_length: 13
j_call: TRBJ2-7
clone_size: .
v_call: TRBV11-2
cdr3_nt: TGTGCCAGCACTCACTTGCCAGACTACGAGCAGTACTTC
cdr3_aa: CASTHLPDYEQYF

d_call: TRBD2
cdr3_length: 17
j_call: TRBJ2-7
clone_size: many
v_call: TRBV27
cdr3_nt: TGTGCCAGCAGTCCTAGACTAGCTAATAAAGGGAACTACGAGCAGTACTTC
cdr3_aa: CASSPRLANKGNYEQYF

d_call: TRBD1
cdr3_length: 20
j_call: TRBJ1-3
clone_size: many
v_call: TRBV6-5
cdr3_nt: TGTGCCAGCAGTTTTCTGACCCCCCGGGACAGGGAATTCGGAGGAAACACCATATATTTT
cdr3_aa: CASSFLTPRDREFGGNTIYF

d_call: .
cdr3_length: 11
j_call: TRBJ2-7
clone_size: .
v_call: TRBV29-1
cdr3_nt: TGCAGCGTTGAAGTCAGGTACGAGCAGTACTTC
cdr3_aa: CSVEVRYEQYF

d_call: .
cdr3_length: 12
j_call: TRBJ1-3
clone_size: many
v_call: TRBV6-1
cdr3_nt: TGTGCCAGCAAGGAGGCTGGAAACACCATATATTTT
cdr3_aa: CASKEAGNTIYF

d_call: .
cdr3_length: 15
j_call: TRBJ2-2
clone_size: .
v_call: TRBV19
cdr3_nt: TGTGCCAGTAAAACCGGGACTTCGAACACCGGGGAGCTGTTTTTT
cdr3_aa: CASKTGTSNTGELFF

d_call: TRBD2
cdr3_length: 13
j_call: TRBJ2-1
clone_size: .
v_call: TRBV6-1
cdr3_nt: TGTGCCGCCCAAGGACTAGCTGGGAATGAGCAGTTCTTC
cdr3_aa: CAAQGLAGNEQFF

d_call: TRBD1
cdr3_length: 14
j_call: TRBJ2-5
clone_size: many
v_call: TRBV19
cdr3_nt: TGTGCCACCCAACCGTCACAGGGGGCAGAGACCCAGTACTTC
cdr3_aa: CATQPSQGAETQYF

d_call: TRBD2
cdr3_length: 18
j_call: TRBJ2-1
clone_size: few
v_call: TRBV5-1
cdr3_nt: TGCGCCAGCAGCCCGGGACTAGCGGGGGGCCTCATCTACAATGAGCAGTTCTTC
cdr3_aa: CASSPGLAGGLIYNEQFF

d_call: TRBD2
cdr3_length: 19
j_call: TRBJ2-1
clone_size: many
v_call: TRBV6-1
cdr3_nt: TGTGCCAGCAGTGAAGCAGCGACTAGCGGGAGGGCGTTCAGGAATGAGCAGTTCTTC
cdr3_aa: CASSEAATSGRAFRNEQFF

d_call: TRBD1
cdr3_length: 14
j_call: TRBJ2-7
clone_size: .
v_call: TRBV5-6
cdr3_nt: TGTGCCAGCAGGGGGACAGGGGGCTCCTACGAGCAGTACTTC
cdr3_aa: CASRGTGGSYEQYF

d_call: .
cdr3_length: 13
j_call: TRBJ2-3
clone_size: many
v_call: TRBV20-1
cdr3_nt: TGCAGTGCTGGGGCGGACCACACAGATACGCAGTATTTT
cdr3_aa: CSAGADHTDTQYF

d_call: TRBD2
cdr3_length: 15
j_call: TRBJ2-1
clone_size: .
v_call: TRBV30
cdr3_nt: TGTGCCTGGAGTGTATTTAAGCGGGAGGGATGGATTCAGTTCTTC
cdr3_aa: CAWSVFKREGWIQFF

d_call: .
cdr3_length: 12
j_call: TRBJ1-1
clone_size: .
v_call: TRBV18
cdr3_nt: TGTGCCAGCTCACCTCCCCGCGGTGAAGCTTTCTTT
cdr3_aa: CASSPPRGEAFF

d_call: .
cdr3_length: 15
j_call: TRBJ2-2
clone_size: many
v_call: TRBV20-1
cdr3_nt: TGCAGTGCGCCTCAGTCGGGTTATGACGGCGGGGAGCTGTTTTTT
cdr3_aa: CSAPQSGYDGGELFF

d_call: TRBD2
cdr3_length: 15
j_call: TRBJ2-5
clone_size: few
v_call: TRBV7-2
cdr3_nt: TGTGCCAGCAGCCGGACTAGCGGAAAACAAGAGACCCAGTACTTC
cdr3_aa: CASSRTSGKQETQYF

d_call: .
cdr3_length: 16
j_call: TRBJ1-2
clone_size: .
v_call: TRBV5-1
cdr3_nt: TGCGCCAGCAGCTTGGCGGTCAGGGCGGCGCGGGATGGCTACACCTTC
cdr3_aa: CASSLAVRAARDGYTF

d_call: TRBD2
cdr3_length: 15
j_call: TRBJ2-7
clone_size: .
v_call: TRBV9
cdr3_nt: TGTGCCAGCAGCGCGGGACTAGCCCCGACTCACGAGCAGTACTTC
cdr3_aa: CASSAGLAPTHEQYF

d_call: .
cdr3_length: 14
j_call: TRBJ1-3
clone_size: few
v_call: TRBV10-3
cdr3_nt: TGTGCCATCACCGGGGCTTACTCTGGAAACACCATATATTTT
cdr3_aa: CAITGAYSGNTIYF

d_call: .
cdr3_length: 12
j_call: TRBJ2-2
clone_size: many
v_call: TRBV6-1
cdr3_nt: TGTGCCAGCACTCAAGACACCGGGGAGCTGTTTTTT
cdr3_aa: CASTQDTGELFF

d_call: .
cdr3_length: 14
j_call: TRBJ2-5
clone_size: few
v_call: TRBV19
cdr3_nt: TGTGCCAGTAGTAGCGGGGACAGCCAAGAGACCCAGTACTTC
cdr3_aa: CASSSGDSQETQYF

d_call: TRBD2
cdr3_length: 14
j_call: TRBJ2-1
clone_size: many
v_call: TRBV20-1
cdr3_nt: TGCAGTGCTAGAGACGGGACTACCTACAATGAGCAGTTCTTC
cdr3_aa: CSARDGTTYNEQFF

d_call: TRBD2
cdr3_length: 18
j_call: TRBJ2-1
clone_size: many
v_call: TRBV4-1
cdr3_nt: TGCGCCAGCAGCCAAGAAAATTCCGGCCGGCTAGCGGGAGGGCCACCGTTCTTC
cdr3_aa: CASSQENSGRLAGGPPFF

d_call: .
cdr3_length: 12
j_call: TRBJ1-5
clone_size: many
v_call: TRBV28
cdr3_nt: TGTGCCAGCGGGGTCTCCAATCAGCCCCAGCATTTT
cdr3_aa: CASGVSNQPQHF